Following are 2 T cell receptor beta chains from one sample sequenced in a study of identical twins listed by TCRdb under 2016. The receptor library was made with 5' RACE. Sequenced using an Illumina HiSeq 2000. Using fastp at Q25 and MiXCR, TCRdb reprocessed the public reads and kept productive beta chains. Identical CDR3 protein sequences are pooled into one entry, listed with their most common genes and DNA. The sample includes around 670,000 distinct CDR3 sequences, with approximately 6% observed a single time. Of the sample, 1.5% to 2% falls within the top ten clones. Sequencing was done on a sample of naive T cells sorted from blood. The cell subset or site label of this sample denotes: cells isolated with a human naive T-cell isolation kit. The receptor source for this set is a man younger than 35 in good health.

This clonotype was seen many times. This chain connects TRBV7-2 to TRBJ2-7; 9 bases align to TRBD1. V was pared by 2 bases and J by 7 bases, with 9 bases of the junction left unmatched. This CDR3 is 15 amino acids long. CDR1 and CDR2 (germline): SGHTA, FQGNSA. As DNA, the CDR3 is TGTGCCAGCAGCTTATCGGGAGGACAGGGGATGGAGCAGTACTTC. Translation: CASSLSGGQGMEQYF. Combining the CDR3 with reference TRBV7-2 and TRBJ2-7 gives the whole variable domain GAGVSQSPSNKVTEKGKDVELRCDPISGHTALYWYRQSLGQGLEFLIYFQGNSAPDKSGLPSDRFSAERTGGSVSTLTIQRTQQEDSAVYLCASSLSGGQGMEQYFGPGTRLTVT.

The V call is TRBV5-5, the J call TRBJ2-1, with D tentatively TRBD2 (5 bases). The germline V and J ends were trimmed by 2 bases and 5 bases, with 8 bases remaining between them. The CDR3 runs to 13 residues. Germline V CDR1 and CDR2: SGHKS, YYEKEE (reference sequence). The DNA of the CDR3 is TGTGCCAGCAGCTTACGACTAAACAATGAGCAGTTCTTC. It is translated as CASSLRLNNEQFF. Full variable domain (remainder filled in from reference TRBV5-5 and TRBJ2-1): DAGVTQSPTHLIKTRGQQVTLRCSPISGHKSVSWYQQVLGQGPQFIFQYYEKEERGRGNFPDRFSARQFPNYSSELNVNALLLGDSALYLCASSLRLNNEQFFGPGTRLTVL.